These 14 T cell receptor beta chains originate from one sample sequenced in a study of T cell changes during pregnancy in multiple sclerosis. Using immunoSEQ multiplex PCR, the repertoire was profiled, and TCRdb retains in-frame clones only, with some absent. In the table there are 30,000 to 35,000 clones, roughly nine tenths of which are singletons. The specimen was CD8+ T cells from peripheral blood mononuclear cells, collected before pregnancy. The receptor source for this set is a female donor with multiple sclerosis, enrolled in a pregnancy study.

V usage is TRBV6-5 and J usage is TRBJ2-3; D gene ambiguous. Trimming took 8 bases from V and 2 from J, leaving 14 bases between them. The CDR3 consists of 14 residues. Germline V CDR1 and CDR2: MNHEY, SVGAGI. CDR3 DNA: TGTGCCAGCGGGTTTCAGGCAAACACAGATACGCAGTATTTT. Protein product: CASGFQANTDTQYF.

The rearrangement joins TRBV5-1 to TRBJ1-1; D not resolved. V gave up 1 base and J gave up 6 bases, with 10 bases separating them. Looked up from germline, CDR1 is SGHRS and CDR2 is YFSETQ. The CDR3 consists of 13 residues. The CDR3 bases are TGCGCCAGCAGCTTGTGGTCAGGTTCTGAAGCTTTCTTT. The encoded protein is CASSLWSGSEAFF.

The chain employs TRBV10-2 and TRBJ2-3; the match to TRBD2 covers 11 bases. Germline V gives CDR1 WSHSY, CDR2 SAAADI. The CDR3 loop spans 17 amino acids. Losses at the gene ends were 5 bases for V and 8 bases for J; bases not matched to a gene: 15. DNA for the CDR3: TGCGCCAGCAGTTATTTGGCTAGCGGGGGGCCTGGTGGTACGCAGTATTTT. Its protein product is CASSYLASGGPGGTQYF.

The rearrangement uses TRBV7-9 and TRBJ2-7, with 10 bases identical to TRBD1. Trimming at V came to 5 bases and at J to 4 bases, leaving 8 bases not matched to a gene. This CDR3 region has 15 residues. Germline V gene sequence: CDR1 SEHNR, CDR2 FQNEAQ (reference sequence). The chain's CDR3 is CASSLVGTGDYEQYF. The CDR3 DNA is TGTGCCAGCAGCCTAGTAGGGACAGGGGATTACGAGCAGTACTTC.

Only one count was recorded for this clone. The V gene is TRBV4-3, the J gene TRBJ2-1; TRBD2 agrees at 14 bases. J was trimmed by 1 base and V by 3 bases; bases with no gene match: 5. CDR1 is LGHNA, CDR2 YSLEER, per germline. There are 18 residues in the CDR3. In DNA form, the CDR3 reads TGCGCCAGCAGCCACGGACTAGCGGGGGGCCTTTCCTACAATGAGCAGTTCTTC. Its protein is CASSHGLAGGLSYNEQFF.

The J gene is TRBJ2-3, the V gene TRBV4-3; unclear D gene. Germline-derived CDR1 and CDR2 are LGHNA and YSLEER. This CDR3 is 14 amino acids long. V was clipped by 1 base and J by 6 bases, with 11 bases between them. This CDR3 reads CASSQAVFPDTQYF. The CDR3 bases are TGCGCCAGCAGCCAAGCTGTTTTCCCGGATACGCAGTATTTT.

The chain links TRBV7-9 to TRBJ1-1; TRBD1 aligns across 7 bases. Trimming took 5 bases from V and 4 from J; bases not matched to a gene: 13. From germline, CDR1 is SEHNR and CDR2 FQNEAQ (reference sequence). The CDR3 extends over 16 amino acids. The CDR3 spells CASSHLAHRGPTEAFF. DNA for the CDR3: TGTGCCAGCAGCCACTTAGCACACAGGGGCCCCACTGAAGCTTTCTTT.

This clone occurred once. Here the CDR3 reads CASSLGGWWGTQYF. The CDR3 nucleotides read TGTGCCAGCAGCCTAGGGGGTTGGTGGGGAACCCAGTACTTC. The J gene is TRBJ2-5, the V gene TRBV27; possibly TRBD1 for D (6 bases). Trimming stripped 6 bases from V and 8 bases from J, with 19 bases between. CDR3 length: 14 amino acids. Germline lookup yields CDR1 MNHEY and CDR2 SMNVEV (reference sequence).

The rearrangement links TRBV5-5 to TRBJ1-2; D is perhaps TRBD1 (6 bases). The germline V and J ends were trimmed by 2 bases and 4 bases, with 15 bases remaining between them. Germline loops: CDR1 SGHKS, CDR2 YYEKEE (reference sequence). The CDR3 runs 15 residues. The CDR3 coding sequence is TGTGCCAGCAGCTTAACCTGGGGGCTGCTCTATGGCTACACCTTC. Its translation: CASSLTWGLLYGYTF. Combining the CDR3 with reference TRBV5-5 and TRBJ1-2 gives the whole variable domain DAGVTQSPTHLIKTRGQQVTLRCSPISGHKSVSWYQQVLGQGPQFIFQYYEKEERGRGNFPDRFSARQFPNYSSELNVNALLLGDSALYLCASSLTWGLLYGYTFGSGTRLTVV.

The CDR3 loop is CASSFSGGSYEQYF. The CDR3 nucleotides read TGTGCCAGCAGCTTTAGCGGGGGCTCCTACGAGCAGTACTTC. The V gene is TRBV11-2, the J gene TRBJ2-7; TRBD2 matches at 9 bases. This CDR3 comprises 14 residues. Germline V gene sequence: CDR1 SGHAT, CDR2 FQNNGV. V dropped 3 bases and J dropped 0; count of bases not matched to a gene: 0.

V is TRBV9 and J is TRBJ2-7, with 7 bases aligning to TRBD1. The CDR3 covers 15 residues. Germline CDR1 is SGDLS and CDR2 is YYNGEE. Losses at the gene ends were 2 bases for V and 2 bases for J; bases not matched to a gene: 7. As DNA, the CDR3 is TGTGCCAGCAGCGTGGCCGGGACAGATCCCTACGAGCAGTACTTC. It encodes CASSVAGTDPYEQYF.

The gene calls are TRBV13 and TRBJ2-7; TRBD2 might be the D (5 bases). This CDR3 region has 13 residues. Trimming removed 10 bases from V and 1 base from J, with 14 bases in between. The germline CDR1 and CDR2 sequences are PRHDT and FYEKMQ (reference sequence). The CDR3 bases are TGTGCCACCCTAGCCGAAGGATCCTACGAGCAGTACTTC. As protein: CATLAEGSYEQYF.

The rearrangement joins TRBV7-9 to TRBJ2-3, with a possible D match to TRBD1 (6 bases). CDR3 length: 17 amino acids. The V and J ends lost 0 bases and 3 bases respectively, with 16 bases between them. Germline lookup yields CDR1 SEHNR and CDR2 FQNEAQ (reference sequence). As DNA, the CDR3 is TGTGCCAGCAGCTTAGCGCCCGCAGGGACACGGACAGATACGCAGTATTTT. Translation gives CASSLAPAGTRTDTQYF.

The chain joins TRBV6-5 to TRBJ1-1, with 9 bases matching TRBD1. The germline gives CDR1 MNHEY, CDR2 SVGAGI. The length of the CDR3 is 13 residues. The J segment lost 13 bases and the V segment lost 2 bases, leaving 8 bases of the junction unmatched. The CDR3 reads CASSYEMGQGDFF. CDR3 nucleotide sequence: TGTGCCAGCAGTTACGAAATGGGACAGGGCGATTTCTTT.